These 16 T cell receptor beta chains were sequenced from one sample in a study of T cells after yellow fever vaccination. MiXCR was run by TCRdb on the 5' RACE reads, yielding one entry per CDR3 protein. The sample lists some 600,000 distinct CDR3 sequences, about 12% occurring once. The sample consisted of PBMCs, taken on the day of the yellow fever booster vaccination. The receptors come from a man in his thirties or forties who received the YFV17D yellow fever vaccine.

The CDR3 here is CASSSQHGRGNTIYF. CDR3 DNA sequence: TGTGCCAGCAGTTCCCAACACGGGAGGGGGAACACCATATATTTT. This rearrangement joins TRBV27 to TRBJ1-3; TRBD1 is a possible D gene (6 bases). Germline lookup yields CDR1 MNHEY and CDR2 SMNVEV (reference sequence). The germline V and J ends were trimmed by 4 bases and 7 bases, with 17 bases remaining between them. The length of the CDR3 is 15 residues.

This clonotype was detected many times. The rearrangement joins TRBV20-1 to TRBJ2-7; a possible D gene is TRBD2 (5 bases). Trimming left V 6 bases short and J 3 bases short, with 15 bases between. Per the germline V gene, CDR1 is DFQATT and CDR2 is SNEGSKA (reference sequence). The CDR3 runs 13 residues. DNA of the CDR3: TGCAGTGCCCGAGAAGCGGATCTCTACGAGCAGTACTTC. Its protein is CSAREADLYEQYF.

This clonotype was seen a handful of times. This sequence joins TRBV6-2 or TRBV6-3 and TRBJ2-7; either TRBD1 or TRBD2 may supply D (6 bases each). Trimming shortened V by 7 bases and J by 4 bases, and 23 bases separated the two germline ends. The CDR3 is 16 residues long. Germline V gene data show CDR1 as MNHEY and CDR2 as SVGEGT. CDR3 in DNA: TGTGCCAGCAACCCTTTGGACGGGGGCCCTCGTTACGAGCAGTACTTC. This encodes CASNPLDGGPRYEQYF.

This clonotype was seen a handful of times. The chain is built from TRBV6-5 and TRBJ2-7; maybe TRBD1 (6 bases). The CDR3 runs 14 residues. Looked up from germline, CDR1 is MNHEY and CDR2 is SVGAGI. V was pared by 7 bases and J by 3 bases, with 16 bases between. The CDR3 here is CASTRTGTSYEQYF. CDR3 nucleotides: TGTGCCAGCACTCGTACCGGGACAAGCTACGAGCAGTACTTC.

The rearrangement uses TRBV3-1 and TRBJ2-3, with 7 bases matching TRBD2. CDR3 length equals 15 residues. Looked up from germline, CDR1 is LGHDT and CDR2 is YNNKEL (reference sequence). V shed 2 bases, J shed 5 bases, and the junction held 7 bases outside the gene matches. The DNA of the CDR3 is TGTGCCAGCAGCCAAAGGGGCGGGAGTAAAGATACGCAGTATTTT. Translating gives CASSQRGGSKDTQYF.

V gene TRBV18 combines with J gene TRBJ2-3; 9 positions match TRBD2. The V and J ends lost 5 bases and 5 bases, in that order; junction bases with no gene match: 8. Germline loops: CDR1 KGHSH, CDR2 LQKENI. The length of the CDR3 is 15 residues. The CDR3 DNA reads as TGTGCCAGCTCAGCGCGGGAGGGCCGCGTAGATACGCAGTATTTT. Amino acid sequence: CASSAREGRVDTQYF.

DNA for the CDR3: TGTGCCAGCAGCTTGGACAGGTGGTATGGCTACACCTTC. Its translation: CASSLDRWYGYTF. The chain carries TRBV7-9 and TRBJ1-2; TRBD1 matches at 7 bases. V lost 3 bases to trimming and J lost 5 bases; unmatched junction nucleotides: 3. This CDR3 has 13 residues. In germline, CDR1 is SEHNR, CDR2 FQNEAQ (reference sequence).

This sequence joins TRBV6-5 and TRBJ2-5; 10 nucleotides agree with TRBD1. Germline lookup yields CDR1 MNHEY and CDR2 SVGAGI. Trimming took 8 bases from V and 3 from J; bases not matched to a gene: 6. This CDR3 region has 14 residues. CDR3 in amino acids: CASGTGTGEETQYF. For the CDR3, the DNA is TGTGCCAGCGGGACCGGGACAGGGGAAGAGACCCAGTACTTC.

This rearrangement joins TRBV20-1 to TRBJ1-1, with a possible D match to TRBD1 (5 bases). The CDR3 runs to 14 residues. Trimming removed 6 bases at V and 0 bases at J, with 14 bases between. In germline, CDR1 is DFQATT, CDR2 SNEGSKA (reference sequence). CDR3 amino acids: CSAGSGDLNTEAFF. The DNA for the CDR3 is TGCAGTGCCGGGTCTGGGGACTTGAACACTGAAGCTTTCTTT.

The chain recombines TRBV7-9 with TRBJ2-3; TRBD2 is a possible D gene (6 bases). This CDR3 region has 16 residues. Between the trimmed V and J ends, which lost 5 bases and 3 bases, there was a span of 18 bases. Germline assignment: CDR1 SEHNR and CDR2 FQNEAQ (reference sequence). The CDR3 here is CASSPFLAIGTDTQYF. In DNA form, the CDR3 reads TGTGCCAGCAGCCCCTTCCTAGCGATTGGGACAGATACGCAGTATTTT.

This clonotype was detected a few times. The J gene is TRBJ2-7, the V gene TRBV12-3 or TRBV12-4, with 7 nucleotides matching TRBD1. The CDR3 is made up of 14 amino acids. The junction had 10 bases not matched to a gene; V was cut back by 5 bases and J by 6 bases. The CDR3 reads CASSPGQLTIEQYF. The CDR3, as DNA: TGTGCCAGCAGTCCGGGACAGCTAACTATCGAGCAGTACTTC.

This clonotype showed up just a few times. This chain connects TRBV28 to TRBJ2-7, with D possibly matching TRBD1 (5 bases). Trimming removed 6 bases at V and 5 bases at J, with 14 bases between. The CDR3 length is 13 residues. Germline V lookup: CDR1 MDHEN, CDR2 SYDVKM. The CDR3, as DNA: TGTGCCAGCAGCCTGGCAGGGTCGAACGAGCAGTACTTC. Translation gives CASSLAGSNEQYF.

The chain is built from TRBV5-1 and TRBJ1-6; 9 bases agree with TRBD1. The germline CDR1 and CDR2 sequences are SGHRS and YFSETQ. Trimming at V came to 5 bases and at J to 10 bases, leaving 7 bases not matched to a gene. There are 14 residues in the CDR3. CDR3 nucleotide sequence: TGCGCCAGCAGGCCCGGGACAGGGTACTCACCCCTCCACTTT. Protein sequence: CASRPGTGYSPLHF.

The chain carries TRBV7-3 and TRBJ1-1; the match to TRBD1 covers 7 bases. Germline-derived CDR1 and CDR2 are SGHTA and FQGTGA. The ends lost 5 bases at V and 7 bases at J; junction bases unmatched: 10. The length of the CDR3 is 14 residues. This CDR3 is CASSPTGNIDEAFF. The CDR3 coding sequence is TGTGCCAGCAGCCCGACAGGGAATATTGATGAAGCTTTCTTT.

The chain combines TRBV10-2 with TRBJ2-1; 9 bases line up with TRBD1. CDR3 size: 14 residues. In germline, CDR1 is WSHSY, CDR2 SAAADI. Trimming removed 6 bases from V and 8 bases from J; junction bases left unmatched: 8. CDR3 DNA: TGCGCCAGCAGAACACAGGGGGCGAGCGATGAGCAGTTCTTC. Its protein is CASRTQGASDEQFF.

The chain couples TRBV19 to TRBJ2-1, with 8 bases lining up with TRBD2. The ends lost 8 bases at V and 4 bases at J; junction bases unmatched: 10. Germline assignment: CDR1 LNHDA and CDR2 SQIVND (reference sequence). This CDR3 has 15 amino acids. CDR3 nucleotide sequence: TGTGCCAGTCGGGCGCGGGAGGTCGGGTACAATGAGCAGTTCTTC. This translates into CASRAREVGYNEQFF.